This paragraph reports one T cell receptor (beta chain). Clones were sequenced by immunoSEQ multiplex PCR, and TCRdb holds only the in-frame ones, with some missing. In the table there are some 15,000 clones, roughly 84% of which are singletons. The sample comes from a study of technical replicates of blood from a few donors. The source is a human donor in good health. Sequencing input: PBMCs.

CDR3 nucleotides: TGTGCCAGCAGCGTAGAGTTAGCGGGAGCGGGCGATGAGCAGTTCTTC. Translated, it gives CASSVELAGAGDEQFF. This chain connects TRBV9 to TRBJ2-1; TRBD2 matches 9 bases. This CDR3 is built from 16 residues. J gave up 8 bases and V 0 bases, and 9 bases lay outside the gene matches. Germline CDR1 is SGDLS and CDR2 is YYNGEE.